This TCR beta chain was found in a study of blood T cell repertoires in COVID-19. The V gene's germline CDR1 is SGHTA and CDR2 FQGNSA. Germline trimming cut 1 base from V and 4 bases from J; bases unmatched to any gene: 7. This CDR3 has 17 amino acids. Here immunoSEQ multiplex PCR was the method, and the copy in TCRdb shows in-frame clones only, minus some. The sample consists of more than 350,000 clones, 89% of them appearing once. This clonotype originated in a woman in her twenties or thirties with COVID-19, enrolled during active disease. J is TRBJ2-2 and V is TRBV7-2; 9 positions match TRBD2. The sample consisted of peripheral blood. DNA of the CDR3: TGTGCCAGCAGCTTAGTAGGCGGGAGGGCTGGCACCGGGGAGCTGTTTTTT. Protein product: CASSLVGGRAGTGELFF. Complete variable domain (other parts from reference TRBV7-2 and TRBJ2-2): GAGVSQSPSNKVTEKGKDVELRCDPISGHTALYWYRQSLGQGLEFLIYFQGNSAPDKSGLPSDRFSAERTGGSVSTLTIQRTQQEDSAVYLCASSLVGGRAGTGELFFGEGSRLTVL.